A single sample is the source of the 32 T cell receptor beta chains below, sequenced in a study of breast tumors, draining lymph nodes, adjacent tissues. Samples came from axillary lymph nodes draining the breast cancer. TCRdb processed the multiplex PCR reads anew with MiXCR; each CDR3 protein has one entry. The profile shows about 150,000 distinct CDR3 sequences, around 24% of them singletons. Sequencing input: axillary lymph node tissue. The receptors derive from a female donor with breast cancer. Some clones in this sample may be carry-over from other donors' samples.

This clonotype was detected ten times or more. The chain employs TRBV7-2 and TRBJ2-1; 13 positions match TRBD2. The V segment lost 5 bases and the J segment 4 bases; nucleotides outside the gene matches: 5. This CDR3 region has 16 residues. Germline V lookup: CDR1 SGHTA, CDR2 FQGNSA. Here the CDR3 DNA reads TGTGCCAGCAGCCTCGCGACTAGCGGGGGGTACAATGAGCAGTTCTTC. As protein: CASSLATSGGYNEQFF.

Regarding this clonotype: One base away lies a much larger clone, so this may be a sequencing read error. This chain connects TRBV6-1 to TRBJ2-1, with TRBD2 matching over 8 bases. With V trimmed by 5 bases and J by 6 bases, 9 bases remained unmatched. Germline V CDR1 and CDR2: MNHNS, SASEGT. This CDR3 contains 15 residues. Here the CDR3 DNA reads TGTGCCAGCAGTTCTGTAGGACTAGCCTCCAATGAGCAGTTCTTC. It translates to CASSSVGLASNEQFF.

Points on this clonotype: With a much larger clone just one base away, this may be a read error. The rearrangement joins TRBV19 to TRBJ2-7; TRBD2 matches 11 bases. The germline V gene encodes CDR1 LNHDA and CDR2 SQIVND (reference sequence). The CDR3 extends over 13 amino acids. The CDR3 DNA follows: TGTGCCGGTAGTATAGCGGGAGGGGACGAGCAGTACTTC. Protein: CAGSIAGGDEQYF.

This clonotype was observed many times. The chain links TRBV30 to TRBJ2-5; TRBD2 agrees at 8 bases. Germline V CDR1 and CDR2: GTSNPN, SVGIG (reference sequence). The CDR3 sequence is 15 residues long. Trimming removed 4 bases from V and 5 bases from J; junction bases left unmatched: 12. This CDR3 reads CAWTLLSGSGETQYF. CDR3 nucleotides: TGTGCCTGGACCCTCTTAAGCGGGAGTGGGGAGACCCAGTACTTC.

The sample holds many counts of this clonotype. This chain joins TRBV7-2 and TRBJ1-3; 10 nucleotides match TRBD1. CDR3 size: 17 residues. CDR1 and CDR2 (germline): SGHTA, FQGNSA. The V segment lost 4 bases and the J segment 2 bases; nucleotides outside the gene matches: 8. The CDR3 bases are TGTGCCAGCAGCTCCCAGCCCGGGACAGGGGCTGGAAACACCATATATTTT. Translation gives CASSSQPGTGAGNTIYF. The full variable domain, its missing parts supplied by reference TRBV7-2 and TRBJ1-3, is GAGVSQSPSNKVTEKGKDVELRCDPISGHTALYWYRQSLGQGLEFLIYFQGNSAPDKSGLPSDRFSAERTGGSVSTLTIQRTQQEDSAVYLCASSSQPGTGAGNTIYFGEGSWLTVV.

This CDR3 is CASSPCRGITAKNIQYF. The CDR3 DNA sequence: TGTGCCAGCAGTCCTTGCCGCGGGATAACGGCCAAAAACATTCAGTACTTC. This sequence joins TRBV12-3 or TRBV12-4 and TRBJ2-4; possibly TRBD2 for D (6 bases). Trimming shortened V by 5 bases and J by 1 base, and 18 bases separated the two germline ends. The CDR3 is made up of 17 amino acids.

This clonotype came up many times. This chain uses TRBV2 with TRBJ2-2, with 11 nucleotides matching TRBD2. This CDR3 spans 15 amino acids. Per germline, CDR1 SNHLY and CDR2 FYNNEI. V lost 7 bases, J lost 3 bases, and 4 bases stayed unmatched. The CDR3 is CASTLAGGYTGELFF. The CDR3 DNA sequence: TGTGCCAGCACCCTAGCGGGAGGTTACACCGGGGAGCTGTTTTTT.

On this clonotype itself: This may come from a read error, since a much larger clone is one base off. The chain links TRBV19 to TRBJ1-2; no definite D call. The CDR3 is made up of 14 amino acids. Per the germline V gene, CDR1 is LNHDA and CDR2 is SQIVND (reference sequence). The CDR3 DNA sequence: TGTGCCGGTAGTATAGAACTACAGACCGCGGGCTACACCTTC. It codes for CAGSIELQTAGYTF.

This clonotype was observed a few times. The rearrangement joins TRBV18 to TRBJ2-1; 13 nucleotides agree with TRBD2. CDR1 and CDR2 from the germline V gene are KGHSH and LQKENI. CDR3 length equals 15 residues. The V gene end was trimmed by 4 bases and the J gene end by 6 bases; junction bases not matched to a gene: 3. The CDR3, as DNA: TGTGCCAGCTCACTATGGACTAGCGGGGGCAATGAGCAGTTCTTC. This encodes CASSLWTSGGNEQFF.

The rearrangement links TRBV6-5 to TRBJ2-7; D is uncertain. With 2 bases removed from V and 1 base from J, the gap between germline ends came to 6 bases. Germline V gene data show CDR1 as MNHEY and CDR2 as SVGAGI. The CDR3 spans 13 residues. The CDR3 is CASSYRRSYEQYF. The CDR3 nucleotides are TGTGCCAGCAGTTACAGGCGATCCTACGAGCAGTACTTC.

This clonotype was counted many times. The CDR3 sequence is CSAEASGSSYEQYF. CDR3 coding DNA: TGCAGTGCCGAAGCTAGCGGGAGTTCCTACGAGCAGTACTTC. The chain carries TRBV20-1 and TRBJ2-7, with TRBD2 identical over 10 bases. Trimming cost V 6 bases and J 1 base; bases outside gene matches: 6. The germline V gene has CDR1 DFQATT and CDR2 SNEGSKA (reference sequence). The CDR3 runs to 14 residues.

There are many counts of this clonotype. The chain combines TRBV12-3 or TRBV12-4 with TRBJ2-7; D unclear. This CDR3 contains 14 residues. Trimming shortened V by 1 base and J by 3 bases, and 10 bases separated the two germline ends. The CDR3 DNA reads as TGTGCCAGCAGTTTAGGGCTAACCAACTACGAGCAGTACTTC. It codes for CASSLGLTNYEQYF.

The chain links TRBV2 to TRBJ1-5; D is undetermined. V was cut by 2 bases and J by 1 base, with 9 bases left in between. This CDR3 contains 15 residues. The germline V gene encodes CDR1 SNHLY and CDR2 FYNNEI. The CDR3 sequence: CASSETGMSNQPQHF. The CDR3 region has the DNA TGTGCCAGCAGTGAAACGGGTATGAGCAATCAGCCCCAGCATTTT.

With respect to this clonotype: Given a much more abundant clone one base away, this may be a read error. The rearrangement uses TRBV29-1 and TRBJ2-2; D assignment may be TRBD1 or TRBD2 (5 bases each). In germline, CDR1 is SQVTM, CDR2 ANQGSEA. V was shortened by 6 bases and J by 1 base, with 12 bases between the two germline ends. CDR3 length: 14 amino acids. The CDR3 loop reads CSVTGAGNTGELFF. CDR3 sequence (DNA): TGCAGCGTAACCGGGGCAGGGAACACCGGGGAGCTGTTTTTT.

This clonotype was counted many times. The chain combines TRBV28 with TRBJ2-7, with 11 bases fitting TRBD1. This CDR3 is 15 amino acids long. Germline values: CDR1 MDHEN, CDR2 SYDVKM. The ends lost 3 bases at V and 9 bases at J; junction bases unmatched: 10. In DNA, the CDR3 is TGTGCCAGCAGTTTTCCCGGACAGGGGGCAGTGGGGCAGTACTTC. Protein product: CASSFPGQGAVGQYF.

This clonotype was observed many times. The V and J genes are TRBV5-8 and TRBJ2-7; possibly TRBD2 for D (5 bases). There are 13 residues in the CDR3. The germline gives CDR1 SGHTS, CDR2 YDEGEE. V was pared by 3 bases and J by 6 bases, with 13 bases between. The CDR3: CASSSQEASEQYF. The CDR3 region has the DNA TGTGCCAGCAGCTCTCAGGAGGCCTCCGAGCAGTACTTC.

Notes on this clonotype: A read error may be the cause here, since a much bigger clone is one base away. The conserved phenylalanine or tryptophan is not found at the CDR3 terminus, so this likely reflects a read error. The chain combines TRBV6-5 with TRBJ1-2, with D unclear. With 8 bases removed from V and 2 bases from J, the gap between germline ends came to 9 bases. Looked up from germline, CDR1 is MNHEY and CDR2 is SVGAGI. The CDR3 has 12 residues. CDR3 bases: TGTGCCAGCTCCGGCGACAACTATGGCTACACCCTC. This gives the protein CASSGDNYGYTL.

For this clonotype: A much larger clone differs by one base, so this may be a read error. The gene calls are TRBV15 and TRBJ2-5; D might be TRBD2 (6 bases). The CDR3 runs 13 residues. CDR1 is LNHNV, CDR2 YYDKDF, per germline (reference sequence). Deletions cut 8 bases from V and 4 bases from J, with 14 bases between. The CDR3 DNA reads as TGTGCCACCGACCGGGGGATTGGAGAGACCCAGTACTTC. Amino acids: CATDRGIGETQYF.

The chain combines TRBV30 with TRBJ2-3, with TRBD1 identical over 9 bases. The CDR3 covers 15 residues. Trimming at V came to 0 bases and at J to 6 bases, leaving 7 bases not matched to a gene. Germline loops: CDR1 GTSNPN, CDR2 SVGIG (reference sequence). DNA for the CDR3: TGTGCCTGGAGTGTGGGCGACAGGGGGTTCGATACGCAGTATTTT. Its translation is CAWSVGDRGFDTQYF. Full variable domain (rest looked up from reference TRBV30 and TRBJ2-3): SQTIHQWPATLVQPVGSPLSLECTVEGTSNPNLYWYRQAAGRGLQLLFYSVGIGQISSEVPQNLSASRPQDRQFILSSKKLLLSDSGFYLCAWSVGDRGFDTQYFGPGTRLTVL.

In its sample, this clonotype was seen many times. The gene calls are TRBV20-1 and TRBJ2-7, with D unclear. CDR3 length: 14 residues. V lost 6 bases and J 2 bases, leaving 17 bases between the germline ends. The germline V gene has CDR1 DFQATT and CDR2 SNEGSKA (reference sequence). This CDR3 reads CSAQPRIDTYEQYF. The CDR3 nucleotides read TGCAGTGCCCAACCTCGAATCGATACCTACGAGCAGTACTTC.

On this clonotype: An end of the junction does not agree with germline; a read error may underlie this. V is TRBV5-4 and J is TRBJ1-3; D ambiguous. The CDR3 covers 16 residues. Germline V lookup: CDR1 SGHNT, CDR2 YYREEE (reference sequence). The DNA for the CDR3 is TGTACCAGCAGCTTGGACGCGGCCAGCTCTGGAAACACCATATATTTT. Translated, it gives CTSSLDAASSGNTIYF.

The J gene is TRBJ2-1, the V gene TRBV27; the D gene is possibly TRBD1 (6 bases). The length of the CDR3 is 19 residues. V was trimmed by 6 bases and J by 0 bases, leaving 24 bases between them. Germline loops: CDR1 MNHEY, CDR2 SMNVEV (reference sequence). CDR3 sequence: CASRAIQGSSTNSYNEQFF. The CDR3 coding sequence is TGTGCCAGCAGGGCAATACAGGGATCATCCACCAACTCCTACAATGAGCAGTTCTTC.

To note about this clonotype: One base away lies a much larger clone, so this may be a sequencing read error. The rearrangement links TRBV7-8 to TRBJ2-5; maybe TRBD1 (6 bases). CDR3 length: 13 amino acids. In germline, CDR1 is SGHVS, CDR2 FQNEAQ. The CDR3 sequence is CASSLDSQETQDF. The CDR3 region has the DNA TGTGCCAGCAGCTTGGACAGTCAAGAGACCCAGGACTTC.

This clonotype has a handful of counts. A much larger clone is a single base away; this may be a read error. The chain combines TRBV5-5 with TRBJ2-5; tentatively, D is TRBD2 (6 bases). The CDR3 runs 15 residues. Germline values: CDR1 SGHKS, CDR2 YYEKEE (reference sequence). The CDR3 is CASSLELAVQETRYF. In DNA, the CDR3 is TGTGCCAGCAGCTTGGAATTAGCGGTCCAAGAGACCCGGTACTTC. Based on the CDR3 plus reference TRBV5-5 and TRBJ2-5, the full variable domain is DAGVTQSPTHLIKTRGQQVTLRCSPISGHKSVSWYQQVLGQGPQFIFQYYEKEERGRGNFPDRFSARQFPNYSSELNVNALLLGDSALYLCASSLELAVQETRYFGPGTRLLVL.

This clonotype was seen at least ten times. This rearrangement joins TRBV30 to TRBJ1-4; tentative D call: TRBD1 (5 bases). Trimming pared 4 bases from V and 5 bases from J, leaving 11 bases between. This CDR3 comprises 13 residues. Per the germline V gene, CDR1 is GTSNPN and CDR2 is SVGIG (reference sequence). As DNA, the CDR3 is TGTGCCTGGACCGGGACGGTGAATGAAAAACTGTTTTTT. It translates to CAWTGTVNEKLFF.

Comment on this clonotype: A much bigger clone sits one base away, suggesting this may be a read error. Likely a read error: the CDR3 ends without its conserved phenylalanine or tryptophan. The CDR3 DNA reads TGTGCCAGCAGGAGGGGGGAGGGGGAAAAACTGTTTTCT. Protein product: CASRRGEGEKLFS. V is TRBV27 and J is TRBJ1-4; tentative D call: TRBD1 (6 bases). Germline loops: CDR1 MNHEY, CDR2 SMNVEV (reference sequence). Deletions cut 6 bases from V and 8 bases from J, with 13 bases between. The CDR3 spans 13 residues.

At least ten counts were recorded for this clonotype. V is TRBV9 and J is TRBJ2-1; the match to TRBD2 covers 7 bases. The CDR3 runs to 15 residues. V shed 3 bases and J 2 bases; nucleotides not matched to a gene: 5. Germline V gene sequence: CDR1 SGDLS, CDR2 YYNGEE. The CDR3 region is CASSESGETYNEQFF. The CDR3 coding sequence is TGTGCCAGCAGCGAAAGCGGGGAGACCTACAATGAGCAGTTCTTC.

This clonotype has a count of ten or more. The rearrangement uses TRBV3-1 and TRBJ1-2, with 9 bases lining up with TRBD1. The CDR3 length is 13 residues. Germline loops: CDR1 LGHDT, CDR2 YNNKEL (reference sequence). The ends lost 4 bases at V and 7 bases at J; junction bases unmatched: 4. CDR3 sequence: CASSLQGAPGYTF. The CDR3 nucleotides are TGTGCCAGCAGCCTACAGGGGGCGCCTGGCTACACCTTC.

This clonotype was seen repeatedly, ten times or more. V gene TRBV11-2 combines with J gene TRBJ2-1; D not certain. Germline-derived CDR1 and CDR2 are SGHAT and FQNNGV. The CDR3 runs to 17 residues. Trimming took 5 bases from V and 3 from J, leaving 20 bases between them. Here the CDR3 reads CASSLRPRIRIYNEQFF. As DNA, the CDR3 is TGTGCCAGCAGCCTACGGCCTAGAATTCGCATCTACAATGAGCAGTTCTTC.

This clonotype occurred many times. This rearrangement joins TRBV19 to TRBJ2-3; D could derive from TRBD1 or TRBD2 (5 bases each). The CDR3 totals 14 residues. Germline V gene lookup returns CDR1 LNHDA and CDR2 SQIVND (reference sequence). The ends were cut back, 5 bases at V and 0 bases at J, with 9 bases in the middle. The CDR3 DNA follows: TGTGCCAGTAGTGGGGGAGTTAGCACAGATACGCAGTATTTT. Protein product: CASSGGVSTDTQYF.

This clonotype has a count of ten or more. The genes are TRBV10-3 and TRBJ1-6; D unclear. Germline assignment: CDR1 ENHRY and CDR2 SYGVKD. The length of the CDR3 is 15 residues. Trimming shortened V by 4 bases and J by 2 bases, and 9 bases separated the two germline ends. The CDR3 here is CAISGREPYNSPLHF. DNA for the CDR3: TGTGCCATCAGTGGCCGGGAACCCTATAATTCACCCCTCCACTTT.

In regard to this clonotype: This may arise from a read error, as a much more abundant clone is one base away. The genes are TRBV11-2 and TRBJ1-4; no reliable D call. This CDR3 has 14 amino acids. Germline CDR1 and CDR2: SGHAT and FQNNGV. CDR3 bases: TGTGCCAGCAGCCCCAGCGCAACTAATGAAAAACCGTTTTTT. Its protein product is CASSPSATNEKPFF. Full variable domain (remainder filled in from reference TRBV11-2 and TRBJ1-4): EAGVAQSPRYKIIEKRQSVAFWCNPISGHATLYWYQQILGQGPKLLIQFQNNGVVDDSQLPKDRFSAERLKGVDSTLKIQPAKLEDSAVYLCASSPSATNEKPFFGSGTQLSVL.